This record looks at one TCR beta chain sequence and its context. This clonotype was counted only a few times. Its target antigen remains unknown. One base away there is no much larger clone; base qualities are not given. PBMCs were isolated by Ficoll-Paque density gradient centrifugation. Per the germline V gene, SGHTA is the CDR1 and FQGNSA is the CDR2. Ends trimmed: V by 3 bases, J by 1 base; bases unmatched to a gene: 9. Counted from cysteine to phenylalanine, this CDR3 has 19 amino acids. Only CDR3 DNA remains: 57 bases, in frame from the first base. The sequencing machine was an Illumina NovaSeq 6000. TCRalpha and TCRbeta cDNA libraries were constructed by 5'RACE with constant-segment primers, with sample barcodes and unique molecular identifiers being introduced. RNA was extracted from every sample with Trizol reagent. Amplification of the libraries took two PCR steps, and the second step added a second sample barcode plus Illumina TruSeq adapters. Sequencing of the libraries was done on an Illumina NovaSeq, producing 2 x 150 bp paired-end reads. The study's own analysis went as follows. With migec v1.2.7, reads were demultiplexed and then collapsed into UMI-guided consensus sequences. Using mixcr v2.1.11, UMI consensuses were aligned to TRA and TRB V and J templates and then assembled into clonotypes. Clonotypes were classified as expanded or contracted when called significant by both edgeR and NoisET, with noise models trained on biological replicates. For edgeR calls, a false discovery rate-adjusted p below 0.01 and a log2 fold-change threshold of 1 were applied. As an exploratory analysis of dynamics, max-normalized trajectories of the 1000 most abundant clonotypes were examined with PCA combined with hierarchical clustering. The CD4 or CD8 phenotype of responding clones was assigned using the separately sequenced CD4+ and CD8+ repertoires. TCRdb reanalyzed the raw reads on its own, using fastp at Q25 for trimming and MiXCR for clone calling, and kept in-frame beta chains. Every CDR3 protein is listed once, alongside the most common genes and DNA of its rows. TCRdb, not the original authors, processed these V and J calls. The sample table records 300,000 to 350,000 distinct CDR3 sequences; around an eighth of these occur just once. Around 20% of the sample is in the top ten clones.

This specimen comes from a study of T-cell memory formation after mild COVID-19 (dated by TCRdb to the early 2020s). For the wider study: TCR sequence clusters from the two donors were largely donor specific. T-cell clones expanding and contracting after mild COVID-19 in two donors were tracked by longitudinal TCRalpha and TCRbeta repertoire sequencing. Two young, previously healthy adult volunteers made up the cohort, one male and one female.

Here is what the overall study found, with its caveats: Contracting CD4+ clones were located mainly in the CM and EM memory subsets, whereas CD8+ clones were found to be enriched in EMRA. SARS-CoV-2 specificity was not confirmed for the second-wave clones peaking on day 37. Clones contracting from day 15 to 85 had balanced CD4/CD8 phenotypes, while a second wave expanding from day 15 to 37 was biased towards CD4+. Only a couple of mild cases were covered by the study, and larger cohorts that include severe cases with pre-infection samples were considered necessary. Some responding clones were detected in pre-infection memory, which suggested that pre-existing cross-reactive memory T cells had joined the SARS-CoV-2 response.

The sequence was obtained from a man between 18 and 29 years old who had mild COVID-19 (a few samples of this study predate the infection). The sample titles of this study are shuffled in the database, so cell type and time point are left out; the donor was told from shared clones. The sequenced sample was PBMCs or a T cell subset sorted from them (not recorded which). The rearrangement combines TRBV7-2 with TRBJ2-1, with 13 junctional bases fitting TRBD2. The CDR3 protein sequence reads: CASSFPGLAGYESYNEQFF. The DNA sequence is given as TGTGCCAGCAGCTTCCCGGGACTAGCGGGGTATGAGTCCTACAATGAGCAGTTCTTC. Outside the CDR3, residues come from the reference TRBV7-2 and TRBJ2-1 proteins, so the full variable domain is: GAGVSQSPSNKVTEKGKDVELRCDPISGHTALYWYRQSLGQGLEFLIYFQGNSAPDKSGLPSDRFSAERTGGSVSTLTIQRTQQEDSAVYLCASSFPGLAGYESYNEQFFGPGTRLTVL.